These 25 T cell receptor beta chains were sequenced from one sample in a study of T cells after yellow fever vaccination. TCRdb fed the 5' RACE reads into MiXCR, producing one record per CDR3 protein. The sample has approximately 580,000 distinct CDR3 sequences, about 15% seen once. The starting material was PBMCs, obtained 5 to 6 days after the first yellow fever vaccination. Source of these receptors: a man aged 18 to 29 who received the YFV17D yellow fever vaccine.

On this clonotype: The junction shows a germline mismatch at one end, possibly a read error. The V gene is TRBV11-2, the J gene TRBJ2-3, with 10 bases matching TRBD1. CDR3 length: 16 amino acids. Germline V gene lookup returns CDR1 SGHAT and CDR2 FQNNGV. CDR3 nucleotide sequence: TGTGCCAGCAGCTTAGGGACAGGGGGAGGAATAGATGCGCAGTATTTT. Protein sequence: CASSLGTGGGIDAQYF.

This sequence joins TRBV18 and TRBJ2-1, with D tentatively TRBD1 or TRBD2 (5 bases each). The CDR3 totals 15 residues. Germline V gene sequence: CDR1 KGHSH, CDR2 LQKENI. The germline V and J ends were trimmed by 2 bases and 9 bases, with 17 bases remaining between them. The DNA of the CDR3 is TGTGCCAGCTCACCAGGGGACCCGACCCTGGGTGAGCAGTTCTTC. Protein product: CASSPGDPTLGEQFF.

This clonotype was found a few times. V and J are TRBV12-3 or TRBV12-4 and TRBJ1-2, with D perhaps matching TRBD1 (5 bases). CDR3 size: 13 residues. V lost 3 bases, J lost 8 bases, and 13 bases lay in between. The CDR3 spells CASSLWGISGYTF. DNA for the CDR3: TGTGCCAGCAGTTTGTGGGGCATATCGGGCTACACCTTC.

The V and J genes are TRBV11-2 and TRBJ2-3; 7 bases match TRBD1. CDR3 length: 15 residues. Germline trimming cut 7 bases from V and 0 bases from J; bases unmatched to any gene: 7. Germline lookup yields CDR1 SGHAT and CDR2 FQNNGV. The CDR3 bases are TGTGCCAGCAACTCCGGGACAGAAAGCACAGATACGCAGTATTTT. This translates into CASNSGTESTDTQYF.

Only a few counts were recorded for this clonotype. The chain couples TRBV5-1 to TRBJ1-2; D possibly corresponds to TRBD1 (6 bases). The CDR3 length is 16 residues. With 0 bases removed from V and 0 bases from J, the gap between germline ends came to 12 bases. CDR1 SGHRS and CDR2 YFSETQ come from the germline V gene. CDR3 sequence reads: CASSLAARGSNYGYTF. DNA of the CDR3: TGCGCCAGCAGCTTGGCCGCGAGGGGGTCTAACTATGGCTACACCTTC.

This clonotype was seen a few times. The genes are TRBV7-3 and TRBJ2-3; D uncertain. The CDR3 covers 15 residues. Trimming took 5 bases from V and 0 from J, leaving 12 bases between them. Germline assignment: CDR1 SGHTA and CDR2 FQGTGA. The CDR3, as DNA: TGTGCCAGCAGCCGGTCGGCCGGTAGCACAGATACGCAGTATTTT. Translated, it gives CASSRSAGSTDTQYF.

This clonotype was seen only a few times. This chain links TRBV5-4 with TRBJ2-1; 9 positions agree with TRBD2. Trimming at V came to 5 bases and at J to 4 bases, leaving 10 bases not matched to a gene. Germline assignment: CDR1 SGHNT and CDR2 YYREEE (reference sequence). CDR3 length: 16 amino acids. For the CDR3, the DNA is TGTGCCAGCAGATGGGCCGAGCGGGGGGCTTACAATGAGCAGTTCTTC. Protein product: CASRWAERGAYNEQFF.

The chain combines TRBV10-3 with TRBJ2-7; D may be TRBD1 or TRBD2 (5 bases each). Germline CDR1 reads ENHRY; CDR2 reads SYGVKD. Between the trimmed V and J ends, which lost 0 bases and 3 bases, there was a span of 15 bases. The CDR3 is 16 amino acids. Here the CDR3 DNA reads TGTGCCATCAGTGAGTCTGCGAGGGGCGGCGGCTACGAGCAGTACGTC. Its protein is CAISESARGGGYEQYV.

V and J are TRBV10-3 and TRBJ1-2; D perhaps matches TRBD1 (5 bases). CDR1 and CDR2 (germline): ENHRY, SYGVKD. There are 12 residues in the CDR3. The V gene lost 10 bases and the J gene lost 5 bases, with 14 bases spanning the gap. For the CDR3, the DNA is TGTGCCAGTTCCGACAGCTTATATGGCTACACCTTC. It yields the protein CASSDSLYGYTF.

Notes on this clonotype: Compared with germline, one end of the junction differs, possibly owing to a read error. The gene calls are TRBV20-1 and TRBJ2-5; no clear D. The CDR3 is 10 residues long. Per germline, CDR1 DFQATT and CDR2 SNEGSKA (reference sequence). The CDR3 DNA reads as TGCAGTGCTAGAGATACCCGGATCGTCTTC. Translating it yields CSARDTRIVF.

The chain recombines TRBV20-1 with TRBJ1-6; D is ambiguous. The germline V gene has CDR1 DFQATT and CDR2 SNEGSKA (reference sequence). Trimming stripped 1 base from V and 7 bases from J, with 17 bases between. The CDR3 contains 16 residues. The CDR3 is CSARAPAPMMNSPLHF. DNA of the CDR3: TGCAGTGCTAGAGCCCCGGCCCCGATGATGAATTCACCCCTCCACTTT.

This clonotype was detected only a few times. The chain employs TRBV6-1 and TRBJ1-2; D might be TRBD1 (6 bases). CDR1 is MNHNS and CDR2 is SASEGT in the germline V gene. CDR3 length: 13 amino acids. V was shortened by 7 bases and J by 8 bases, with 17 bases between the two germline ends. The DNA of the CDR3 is TGTGCCAGCAATCGGGACACTACAGGAGGCTACACCTTC. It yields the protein CASNRDTTGGYTF.

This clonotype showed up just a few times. The CDR3 loop reads CASSQDRGRRYEQYV. The CDR3 nucleotides are TGTGCCAGCAGTCAAGACAGGGGGCGCCGTTACGAGCAGTACGTC. This chain links TRBV6-2 or TRBV6-3 with TRBJ2-7; 10 bases agree with TRBD1. With V trimmed by 5 bases and J by 4 bases, 8 bases remained unmatched. Germline CDR1 reads MNHEY; CDR2 reads SVGEGT. This CDR3 is built from 15 residues.

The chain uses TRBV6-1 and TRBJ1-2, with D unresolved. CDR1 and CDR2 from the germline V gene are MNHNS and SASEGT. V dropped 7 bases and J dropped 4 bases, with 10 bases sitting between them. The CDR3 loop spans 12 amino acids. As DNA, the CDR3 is TGTGCCAGCAACCTATTCCCCTATGGCTACACCTTC. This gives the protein CASNLFPYGYTF.

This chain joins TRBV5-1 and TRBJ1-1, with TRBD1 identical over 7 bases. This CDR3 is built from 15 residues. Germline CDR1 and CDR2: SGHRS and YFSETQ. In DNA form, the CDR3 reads TGCGCTCAGCCGGACAGGAAGGGGCTGAACACTGAAGCTTTCTTT. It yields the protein CAQPDRKGLNTEAFF.

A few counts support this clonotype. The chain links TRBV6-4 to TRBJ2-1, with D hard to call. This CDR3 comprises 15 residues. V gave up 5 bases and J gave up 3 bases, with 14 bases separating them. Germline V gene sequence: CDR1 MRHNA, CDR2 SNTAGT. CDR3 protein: CASSPEEIGYNEQFF. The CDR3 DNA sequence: TGTGCCAGCAGTCCTGAAGAAATTGGCTACAATGAGCAGTTCTTC.

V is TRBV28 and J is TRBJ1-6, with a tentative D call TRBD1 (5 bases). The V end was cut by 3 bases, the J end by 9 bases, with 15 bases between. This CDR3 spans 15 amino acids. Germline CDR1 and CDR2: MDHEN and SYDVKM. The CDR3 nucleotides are TGTGCCAGCAGTTTGGACCGGGACGATACTTCACCCCTCCACTTT. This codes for CASSLDRDDTSPLHF. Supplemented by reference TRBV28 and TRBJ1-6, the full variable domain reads DVKVTQSSRYLVKRTGEKVFLECVQDMDHENMFWYRQDPGLGLRLIYFSYDVKMKEKGDIPEGYSVSREKKERFSLILESASTNQTSMYLCASSLDRDDTSPLHFGNGTRLTVT.

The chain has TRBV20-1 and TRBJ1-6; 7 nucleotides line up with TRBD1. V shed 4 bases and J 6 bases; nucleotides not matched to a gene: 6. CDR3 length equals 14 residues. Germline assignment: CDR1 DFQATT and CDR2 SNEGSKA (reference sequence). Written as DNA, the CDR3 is TGCAGTGCTATTCCGACAGGGACTAATTCACCCCTCCACTTT. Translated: CSAIPTGTNSPLHF.

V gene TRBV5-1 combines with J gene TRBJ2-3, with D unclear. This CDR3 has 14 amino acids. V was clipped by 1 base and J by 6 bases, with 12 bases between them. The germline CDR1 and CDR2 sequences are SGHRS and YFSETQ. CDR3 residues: CASSLTQTVDTQYF. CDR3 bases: TGCGCCAGCAGCTTGACTCAGACCGTCGATACGCAGTATTTT.

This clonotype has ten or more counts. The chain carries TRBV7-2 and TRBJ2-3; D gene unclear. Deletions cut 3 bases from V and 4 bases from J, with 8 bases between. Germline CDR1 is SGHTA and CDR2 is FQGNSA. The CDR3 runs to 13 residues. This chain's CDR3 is CASSFLVADTQYF. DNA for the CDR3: TGTGCCAGCAGCTTCCTAGTCGCAGATACGCAGTATTTT.

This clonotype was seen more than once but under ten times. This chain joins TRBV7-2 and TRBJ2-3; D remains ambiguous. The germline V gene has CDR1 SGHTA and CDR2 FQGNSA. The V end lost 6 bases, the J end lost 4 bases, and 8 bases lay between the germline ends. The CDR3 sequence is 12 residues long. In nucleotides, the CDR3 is TGTGCCAGCAGGGTAAACCCAGATACGCAGTATTTT. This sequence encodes CASRVNPDTQYF.

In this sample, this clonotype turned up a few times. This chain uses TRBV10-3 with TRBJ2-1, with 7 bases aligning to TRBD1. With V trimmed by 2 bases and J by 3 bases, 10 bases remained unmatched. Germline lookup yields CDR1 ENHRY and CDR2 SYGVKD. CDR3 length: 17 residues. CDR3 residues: CAISETIQGPGYNEQFF. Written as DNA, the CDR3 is TGTGCCATCAGTGAGACCATACAGGGGCCCGGCTACAATGAGCAGTTCTTC.

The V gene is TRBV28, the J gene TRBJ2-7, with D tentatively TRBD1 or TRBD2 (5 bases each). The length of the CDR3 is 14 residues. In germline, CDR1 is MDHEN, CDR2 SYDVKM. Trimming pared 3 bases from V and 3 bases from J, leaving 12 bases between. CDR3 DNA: TGTGCCAGCAGTTTGTCTCTGGGGGACTACGAGCAGTACGTC. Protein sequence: CASSLSLGDYEQYV.

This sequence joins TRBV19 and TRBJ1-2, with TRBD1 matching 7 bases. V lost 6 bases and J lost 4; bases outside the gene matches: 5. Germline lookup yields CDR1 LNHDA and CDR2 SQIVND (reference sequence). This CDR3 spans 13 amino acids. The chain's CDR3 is CASSADRAYGYTF. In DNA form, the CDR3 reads TGTGCCAGTAGCGCAGACAGGGCCTATGGCTACACCTTC.

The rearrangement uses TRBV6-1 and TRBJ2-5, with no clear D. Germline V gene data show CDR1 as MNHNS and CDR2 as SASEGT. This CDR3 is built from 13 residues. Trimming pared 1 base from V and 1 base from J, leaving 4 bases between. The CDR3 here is CASSEGLQETQYF. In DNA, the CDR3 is TGTGCCAGCAGTGAAGGGCTCCAAGAGACCCAGTACTTC.